The 23 T cell receptor beta chains presented below share a single source sample, sequenced in a study of blood T cell repertoires in COVID-19. Using immunoSEQ multiplex PCR, the repertoire was profiled, and TCRdb retains in-frame clones only, with some absent. The sample includes 40,000 to 55,000 clones, more than 65% seen only once; the top ten take about 14%. The material sequenced was peripheral blood. The receptors shown here come from a human donor in a cohort sampled during active COVID-19.

V and J are TRBV2 and TRBJ1-1; D not resolved. Trimming removed 2 bases at V and 10 bases at J, with 20 bases between. Germline CDR1 reads SNHLY; CDR2 reads FYNNEI. The CDR3 length is 15 residues. The CDR3: CASSETGTFHQRAFF. The CDR3 DNA reads as TGTGCCAGCAGTGAAACGGGTACTTTCCACCAGAGAGCTTTCTTT.

V usage is TRBV7-9 and J usage is TRBJ1-1; 11 bases line up with TRBD1. The germline CDR1 and CDR2 sequences are SEHNR and FQNEAQ (reference sequence). V was pared by 5 bases and J by 5 bases, with 7 bases of the junction left unmatched. The CDR3 covers 15 residues. The CDR3 here is CASSPSGQGGTEAFF. CDR3 in DNA: TGTGCCAGCAGCCCATCGGGACAGGGGGGGACTGAAGCTTTCTTT.

The genes are TRBV4-2 and TRBJ2-3; no definite D call. The V gene's germline CDR1 is LGHNA and CDR2 YNFKEQ. The ends were cut back, 1 base at V and 0 bases at J, with 14 bases in the middle. This CDR3 is 17 amino acids long. Written as DNA, the CDR3 is TGTGCCAGCAGCCAAGGGGCGAACTTTCCTAGCACAGATACGCAGTATTTT. Translated, it gives CASSQGANFPSTDTQYF.

The V gene is TRBV5-5, the J gene TRBJ2-5; 7 positions agree with TRBD1. Trimming took 4 bases from V and 4 from J; bases not matched to a gene: 13. Germline values: CDR1 SGHKS, CDR2 YYEKEE (reference sequence). This CDR3 region has 16 residues. For the CDR3, the DNA is TGTGCCAGCAGCCGCGAAGTGGGGACAGTGGGAGAGACCCAGTACTTC. Translation gives CASSREVGTVGETQYF.

This clone was counted between two and nine times. The J gene is TRBJ1-1, the V gene TRBV29-1; possible D gene TRBD1, 6 bases. V was shortened by 1 base and J by 6 bases, with 15 bases between the two germline ends. The CDR3 extends over 14 amino acids. Germline CDR1 SQVTM, CDR2 ANQGSEA. The CDR3 DNA sequence: TGCAGCGTTGAAGGAAATACAGGGCTCCCTGAAGCTTTCTTT. As protein: CSVEGNTGLPEAFF.

The genes are TRBV3-1 (or the pseudogene TRBV3-2) and TRBJ2-7, with 7 bases that match TRBD1. The CDR3 spans 15 residues. The V gene's germline CDR1 is LGHDT and CDR2 YNNKEL (reference sequence). J gave up 4 bases and V 1 base, and 7 bases lay outside the gene matches. DNA of the CDR3: TGTGCCAGCAGCCAAGGCCCAGGGGGTCAGTACGAGCAGTACTTC. Its translation is CASSQGPGGQYEQYF.

The rearrangement uses TRBV30 and TRBJ2-5; TRBD1 matches 7 bases. The CDR3 runs to 13 residues. V lost 4 bases to trimming and J lost 3 bases; unmatched junction nucleotides: 5. CDR1 is GTSNPN, CDR2 SVGIG, per germline (reference sequence). In nucleotides, the CDR3 is TGTGCCTGGAACAGGGGCGTGGAAGAGACCCAGTACTTC. It codes for CAWNRGVEETQYF.

This clone has only a few counts. This chain joins TRBV6-5 and TRBJ2-5; perhaps TRBD1 as D (8 bases). V was cut by 6 bases and J by 4 bases, with 18 bases left in between. The CDR3 has 15 amino acids. Germline assignment: CDR1 MNHEY and CDR2 SVGAGI. CDR3: CASRRLTGEGETQYF. The CDR3 coding sequence is TGTGCCAGCAGGCGACTGACAGGGGAGGGAGAGACCCAGTACTTC.

This clone appeared a few times. The J gene is TRBJ2-3, the V gene TRBV25-1; D is possibly TRBD1 (5 bases). The CDR3 totals 13 residues. Germline CDR1 reads MGHDK; CDR2 reads SYGVNS. The V end was cut by 7 bases, the J end by 2 bases, with 10 bases between. In DNA, the CDR3 is TGTGCCAGCATGGGGCCGGACACAGATACGCAGTATTTT. Its protein is CASMGPDTDTQYF.

The chain joins TRBV7-9 to TRBJ1-1; the D is unclear. This CDR3 is 13 amino acids long. Germline V lookup: CDR1 SEHNR, CDR2 FQNEAQ (reference sequence). CDR3 sequence (DNA): TGTGTCGGACGCGGGCCGCAGAACACTGAAGCTTTCTTT. It codes for CVGRGPQNTEAFF. The full variable domain, in which reference TRBV7-9 and TRBJ1-1 provide the parts outside the CDR3, is DTGVSQNPRHKITKRGQNVTFRCDPISEHNRLYWYRQTLGQGPEFLTYFQNEAQLEKSRLLSDRFSAERPKGSFSTLEIQRTEQGDSAMYLCVGRGPQNTEAFFGQGTRLTVV.

This clone was counted once. The rearrangement joins TRBV10-3 to TRBJ1-6; D perhaps matches TRBD1 (5 bases). Germline values: CDR1 ENHRY, CDR2 SYGVKD. The CDR3 covers 15 residues. V gave up 3 bases and J gave up 8 bases, with 14 bases separating them. CDR3 sequence (DNA): TGTGCCATCAGTGACAGGGTACCGTGGGATTCACCCCTCCACTTT. Amino acid sequence: CAISDRVPWDSPLHF.

This chain connects TRBV19 to TRBJ2-7, with 7 nucleotides matching TRBD2. Trimming took 7 bases from V and 0 from J; bases not matched to a gene: 9. This CDR3 comprises 15 residues. CDR1 is LNHDA, CDR2 SQIVND, per germline (reference sequence). The CDR3 sequence: CASNRGGPDSYEQYF. CDR3 coding DNA: TGTGCCAGTAACCGCGGGGGTCCAGACTCCTACGAGCAGTACTTC.

The chain carries TRBV19 and TRBJ1-1; D perhaps matches TRBD1 (5 bases). V was clipped by 2 bases and J by 3 bases, with 10 bases between them. CDR3 length equals 14 residues. Germline loops: CDR1 LNHDA, CDR2 SQIVND (reference sequence). The CDR3 reads CASSILRGDTEAFF. For the CDR3, the DNA is TGTGCCAGTAGTATACTGCGGGGGGACACTGAAGCTTTCTTT.

This clone was observed a few times. The chain couples TRBV30 to TRBJ1-5; TRBD1 matches at 7 bases. CDR1 GTSNPN and CDR2 SVGIG come from the germline V gene (reference sequence). The CDR3 contains 13 residues. V dropped 3 bases and J dropped 3; count of bases not matched to a gene: 2. CDR3 sequence: CAWSTGDNQPQHF. The CDR3 bases are TGTGCCTGGAGCACAGGGGACAATCAGCCCCAGCATTTT.

The V and J genes are TRBV18 and TRBJ1-1, with TRBD1 matching 7 bases. V lost 3 bases and J lost 3; bases outside the gene matches: 1. The CDR3 totals 13 residues. Germline V CDR1 and CDR2: KGHSH, LQKENI. DNA for the CDR3: TGTGCCAGCTCACCCGGACAGGACACTGAAGCTTTCTTT. As protein: CASSPGQDTEAFF.

The genes are TRBV30 and TRBJ1-1; D unresolved. The ends were cut back, 1 base at V and 0 bases at J, with 12 bases in the middle. Germline CDR1 is GTSNPN and CDR2 is SVGIG (reference sequence). The length of the CDR3 is 15 residues. CDR3 amino acids: CAWSGANLVNTEAFF. In nucleotides, the CDR3 is TGTGCCTGGAGTGGGGCGAATCTGGTGAACACTGAAGCTTTCTTT. The variable domain in full, with the rest retrieved from reference TRBV30 and TRBJ1-1, is SQTIHQWPATLVQPVGSPLSLECTVEGTSNPNLYWYRQAAGRGLQLLFYSVGIGQISSEVPQNLSASRPQDRQFILSSKKLLLSDSGFYLCAWSGANLVNTEAFFGQGTRLTVV.

The rearrangement links TRBV15 to TRBJ1-1, with 7 positions matching TRBD1. Germline V gene lookup returns CDR1 LNHNV and CDR2 YYDKDF (reference sequence). This CDR3 has 16 amino acids. The ends lost 0 bases at V and 1 base at J; junction bases unmatched: 5. CDR3 loop: CATSRDYEGANTEAFF. The CDR3 nucleotides read TGTGCCACCAGCAGAGATTATGAGGGGGCGAACACTGAAGCTTTCTTT.

The rearrangement uses TRBV24-1 and TRBJ2-7, with D unclear. Trimming removed 7 bases at V and 3 bases at J, with 18 bases between. In germline, CDR1 is KGHDR, CDR2 SFDVKD. The CDR3 totals 15 residues. The CDR3 nucleotides are TGTGCCACCAGCCATGGCCAGGTTGGGCTCTACGAGCAGTACTTC. As protein: CATSHGQVGLYEQYF.

As to this clone: Other DNA sequences of this sample code for an identical CDR3. The chain carries TRBV5-1 and TRBJ2-2; D is possibly TRBD1 (6 bases). V was shortened by 0 bases and J by 5 bases, with 8 bases between the two germline ends. The CDR3 is made up of 14 amino acids. CDR1 SGHRS and CDR2 YFSETQ come from the germline V gene. The DNA of the CDR3 is TGCGCCAGCAGCTTGGACAGGGTGACCGGGGAGCTGTTTTTT. This encodes CASSLDRVTGELFF.

The DNA of the CDR3 is TGTGCCAGCCGGCGGGGGACGAACACCGGGGAGCTGTTTTTT. Translating gives CASRRGTNTGELFF. The rearrangement uses TRBV9 and TRBJ2-2; 7 nucleotides agree with TRBD2. CDR1 SGDLS and CDR2 YYNGEE come from the germline V gene. The V gene end was trimmed by 7 bases and the J gene end by 0 bases; junction bases not matched to a gene: 3. CDR3 size: 14 residues. Supplemented by reference TRBV9 and TRBJ2-2, the full variable domain reads DSGVTQTPKHLITATGQRVTLRCSPRSGDLSVYWYQQSLDQGLQFLIQYYNGEERAKGNILERFSAQQFPDLHSELNLSSLELGDSALYFCASRRGTNTGELFFGEGSRLTVL.

The CDR3 nucleotides read TGCGCCAGCACCCCCGAGGGTCAGACACCCCTCCACTTT. It is translated as CASTPEGQTPLHF. This sequence joins TRBV5-1 and TRBJ1-6; D call uncertain. The CDR3 length is 13 residues. V was clipped by 6 bases and J by 11 bases, with 15 bases between them. In germline, CDR1 is SGHRS, CDR2 YFSETQ.

The V gene is TRBV3-1 (or the pseudogene TRBV3-2), the J gene TRBJ1-3; TRBD1 might be the D (6 bases). Per germline, CDR1 LGHDT and CDR2 YNNKEL (reference sequence). V was cut by 3 bases and J by 4 bases, with 13 bases left in between. This CDR3 comprises 15 residues. The CDR3 DNA reads as TGTGCCAGCAGCCACGGGACATCCGAGGGAAACACCATATATTTT. This translates into CASSHGTSEGNTIYF.

This sequence joins TRBV7-9 and TRBJ2-1; TRBD2 aligns across 9 bases. The V segment lost 2 bases and the J segment 2 bases; nucleotides outside the gene matches: 4. This CDR3 has 16 residues. CDR1 and CDR2 (germline): SEHNR, FQNEAQ (reference sequence). The CDR3 nucleotides read TGTGCCAGCAGCTTACTTGGACTAGCGACCTACAATGAGCAGTTCTTC. As protein: CASSLLGLATYNEQFF.